Each of the 5 T cell receptor beta chains below was sequenced from the same sample in a study of T cell changes during pregnancy in multiple sclerosis. Here immunoSEQ multiplex PCR was the method, and the copy in TCRdb shows in-frame clones only, minus some. The table has 20,000 to 25,000 clones, more than 75% seen once. Sample: CD8+ T cells from peripheral blood mononuclear cells, taken in the first trimester of pregnancy. The receptors stem from a female donor in good health, enrolled as a control in a pregnancy study.

The chain recombines TRBV27 with TRBJ2-1; 9 bases agree with TRBD2. The germline CDR1 and CDR2 sequences are MNHEY and SMNVEV (reference sequence). The CDR3 sequence is 15 residues long. Germline trimming cut 7 bases from V and 8 bases from J; bases unmatched to any gene: 12. The CDR3, as DNA: TGTGCCAGCAACTTGGGGCGGGGGGGCCACGATGAGCAGTTCTTC. It translates to CASNLGRGGHDEQFF.

The chain joins TRBV15 to TRBJ1-4; possible D gene TRBD1, 6 bases. CDR1 and CDR2 from the germline V gene are LNHNV and YYDKDF (reference sequence). This CDR3 spans 15 amino acids. Between the trimmed V and J ends, which lost 2 bases and 3 bases, there was a span of 10 bases. CDR3 in DNA: TGTGCCACCAGCAGACAGGGGTCGGCTAATGAAAAACTGTTTTTT. As protein: CATSRQGSANEKLFF.

In the case of this clone: One end of the junction fails to match germline, which may point to a read error. The chain couples TRBV13 to TRBJ2-7, with TRBD1 matching 9 bases. This CDR3 contains 16 residues. Germline-derived CDR1 and CDR2 are PRHDT and FYEKMQ (reference sequence). The CDR3, as DNA: TGTACCAGCAGCTTACGCCGGGACAGGGCCCTCTACGAGCAGTACTTC. Protein product: CTSSLRRDRALYEQYF.

The chain employs TRBV29-1 and TRBJ2-2; the match to TRBD1 covers 8 bases. There are 18 residues in the CDR3. V trimming: 1 base; J trimming: 1 base; junction bases outside the gene matches: 11. Germline-derived CDR1 and CDR2 are SQVTM and ANQGSEA. The CDR3: CSVEGPARGLGNTGELFF. DNA for the CDR3: TGCAGCGTTGAAGGTCCGGCCAGGGGGCTTGGGAACACCGGGGAGCTGTTTTTT.

In DNA form, the CDR3 reads TGTGCCAGCATCCTGTCTGGCGGGGCGGAGGGCTACACCTTC. It encodes CASILSGGAEGYTF. The chain is built from TRBV21-1 and TRBJ1-2. TRBV21-1 is tagged as a pseudogene. The CDR3 totals 14 residues.